This T cell receptor beta chain emerged from a study of blood T cell repertoires in COVID-19. The assay was immunoSEQ multiplex PCR, and TCRdb's table has in-frame clones only and misses some. The profile covers 150,000 to 200,000 clones, with 80% to 85% appearing a single time and roughly 8.6% taken by the ten largest. The sequencing input was PBMCs or T cells enriched from blood (not recorded which). The origin of this receptor is a woman aged 45-59 years who had recovered from COVID-19.

The CDR3 DNA sequence: TGCAGTGCTCCTCGGACAGGGATGACTTTCTTT. Protein product: CSAPRTGMTFF. The chain recombines TRBV20-1 with TRBJ1-1, with 8 bases identical to TRBD1. The V gene end was trimmed by 5 bases and the J gene end by 12 bases; junction bases not matched to a gene: 8. The CDR3 is 11 residues long. CDR1 DFQATT and CDR2 SNEGSKA come from the germline V gene (reference sequence).